Included here is one T cell receptor beta chain sequence, with context. What it binds is unknown. The CDR3 spans 17 residues. The germline V and J ends were trimmed by 0 bases and 0 bases, with 14 bases remaining between them. CDR1 and CDR2 from the germline V gene are LNHNV and YYDKDF (reference sequence). As every portion of the isolated RNA was reverse transcribed, the sequencing read expressed TCRB transcripts. Profiling relied on immunoSEQ multiplex PCR, and the TCRdb table lists in-frame clones only, not all of them. The data contain some 350,000 clones, approximately 13% of them seen just once; the ten biggest clones take up 0.015%. The data were obtained in a study of beta chain features in type 1 diabetes. Findings and caveats of the study: Type 1 diabetes patients had moderately but significantly shorter TCRB CDR3s in all four CD4+ subsets.

The V call is TRBV15, the J call TRBJ1-2, with TRBD1 as a possible D gene (6 bases). Source material: naive CD4+ T cells from blood. The receptor's source is a woman aged 18-29 years with type 1 diabetes. CDR3 residues: CATSRDAVDRANYGYTF. The CDR3 region has the DNA TGTGCCACCAGCAGAGATGCAGTGGACAGAGCTAACTATGGCTACACCTTC. The entire variable domain, with the rest obtained from reference TRBV15 and TRBJ1-2, is as follows: DAMVIQNPRYQVTQFGKPVTLSCSQTLNHNVMYWYQQKSSQAPKLLFHYYDKDFNNEADTPDNFQSRRPNTSFCFLDIRSPGLGDTAMYLCATSRDAVDRANYGYTFGSGTRLTVV.